The 23 T cell receptor beta chains below come from one sample, sequenced in a study of T cell repertoires in cytomegalovirus infection. Via MiXCR, TCRdb re-called the reads, giving one row per CDR3 protein. The profile covers almost 500,000 distinct CDR3 sequences, with around 11% appearing a single time and more than 8.5% taken by the ten largest. The material sequenced was PBMCs. The receptor source for this set is a human donor in good health (CMV status not recorded). Some clones in this sample may be carry-over from other donors' samples.

V and J are TRBV5-1 and TRBJ2-7; the D call may be TRBD1 or TRBD2 (7 bases each). The CDR3 totals 15 residues. Germline CDR1 is SGHRS and CDR2 is YFSETQ. V gave up 4 bases and J gave up 2 bases, with 16 bases separating them. The CDR3: CASSPGGDSTYEQYF. DNA of the CDR3: TGCGCCAGCAGCCCTGGGGGGGACAGCACCTACGAGCAGTACTTC.

About this clonotype itself: This could be a read error, since a much larger clone is one nucleotide away. The chain combines TRBV20-1 with TRBJ2-5, with 9 bases aligning to TRBD1. Germline V gives CDR1 DFQATT, CDR2 SNEGSKA (reference sequence). After removal of 6 bases from V and 9 bases from J, the junction contained 17 bases not matched to a gene. The CDR3 covers 15 residues. The CDR3 here is CSATPWTGASEAQYF. The CDR3 nucleotides are TGCAGTGCCACCCCCTGGACAGGGGCGTCGGAGGCCCAGTACTTC.

This clonotype was seen ten or more times. The CDR3: CASSWVGTEQYF. The DNA for the CDR3 is TGTGCCAGCAGCTGGGTGGGAACTGAGCAGTACTTC. J is TRBJ2-7 and V is TRBV5-5; no definite D call. This CDR3 has 12 residues. V lost 3 bases, J lost 7 bases, and 11 bases lay in between. CDR1 is SGHKS, CDR2 YYEKEE, per germline (reference sequence).

This clonotype was observed many times. The chain links TRBV12-3 or TRBV12-4 to TRBJ1-1; possibly TRBD1 for D (5 bases). CDR3 length: 11 residues. Trimming removed 6 bases at V and 7 bases at J, with 9 bases between. The CDR3 bases are TGTGCCAGCAGGACAGTCGGTGAAGCTTTCTTT. Amino acid sequence: CASRTVGEAFF.

This clonotype occurred a few times. The chain employs TRBV4-2 and TRBJ2-7, with D uncertain. Trimming took 4 bases from V and 7 from J, leaving 11 bases between them. Per the germline V gene, CDR1 is LGHNA and CDR2 is YNFKEQ. The CDR3 consists of 12 residues. The CDR3 loop is CASSRSSGEQYF. CDR3 coding DNA: TGTGCCAGCAGCCGGTCCTCCGGTGAGCAGTACTTC.

This clonotype was picked up many times. The chain uses TRBV4-1 and TRBJ2-7; TRBD2 matches 7 bases. Losses at the gene ends were 0 bases for V and 3 bases for J; bases not matched to a gene: 5. Germline CDR1 is MGHRA and CDR2 is YSYEKL. The CDR3 is 15 residues long. The DNA for the CDR3 is TGCGCCAGCAGCCAAGATAGGGCGGGAGTCTACGAGCAGTACTTC. Protein: CASSQDRAGVYEQYF.

This rearrangement joins TRBV5-1 to TRBJ2-3; the D gene could be TRBD1 or TRBD2 (5 bases each). Trimming took 1 base from V and 5 from J, leaving 14 bases between them. CDR1 and CDR2 from the germline V gene are SGHRS and YFSETQ. The CDR3 covers 15 residues. CDR3 sequence: CASSLNWGPGDTQYF. The CDR3 coding sequence is TGCGCCAGCAGCTTGAACTGGGGACCGGGAGATACGCAGTATTTT.

This clonotype has only a few counts. The rearrangement links TRBV20-1 to TRBJ2-1; TRBD2 aligns across 10 bases. Germline V lookup: CDR1 DFQATT, CDR2 SNEGSKA (reference sequence). Trimming at V came to 1 base and at J to 9 bases, leaving 6 bases not matched to a gene. This CDR3 contains 14 residues. The CDR3 loop reads CSARAGTSVSEQFF. In DNA, the CDR3 is TGCAGTGCTAGAGCCGGGACTAGCGTTTCTGAGCAGTTCTTC.

A few counts support this clonotype. The chain joins TRBV27 to TRBJ2-1, with D unresolved. Trimming cost V 3 bases and J 6 bases, with 18 bases left between them. Per germline, CDR1 MNHEY and CDR2 SMNVEV (reference sequence). The CDR3 length is 16 residues. The CDR3 loop reads CASSFNRIFLRNEQFF. CDR3 coding DNA: TGTGCCAGCAGTTTCAACCGGATTTTCCTCCGCAATGAGCAGTTCTTC.

This clonotype turned up a few times. This chain links TRBV4-2 with TRBJ1-1; the D gene is possibly TRBD1 (6 bases). In germline, CDR1 is LGHNA, CDR2 YNFKEQ. Trimming took 8 bases from V and 4 from J, leaving 17 bases between them. This CDR3 is 14 amino acids long. The DNA for the CDR3 is TGTGCCAGCGGAGAGGGGGGGGTCGTCACTGAAGCTTTCTTT. Translation: CASGEGGVVTEAFF.

This clonotype was picked up many times. The V and J genes are TRBV7-2 and TRBJ2-5; D could derive from TRBD1 or TRBD2 (6 bases each). Germline assignment: CDR1 SGHTA and CDR2 FQGNSA. This CDR3 comprises 13 residues. The germline V and J ends were trimmed by 1 base and 10 bases, with 13 bases remaining between them. The chain's CDR3 is CASSLGGADVQYF. CDR3 bases: TGTGCCAGCAGCTTAGGGGGGGCAGACGTCCAGTACTTC.

This clonotype was counted at least ten times. The CDR3 protein is CASSLVGIYNEQFF. In DNA form, the CDR3 reads TGTGCCAGCAGTTTAGTGGGCATCTACAATGAGCAGTTCTTC. This chain uses TRBV12-3 or TRBV12-4 with TRBJ2-1; D not certain. This CDR3 comprises 14 residues. With 1 base removed from V and 3 bases from J, the gap between germline ends came to 7 bases.

This clonotype was seen ten or more times. This rearrangement joins TRBV12-3 or TRBV12-4 to TRBJ2-1; D may be TRBD1 (5 bases). Trimming shortened V by 2 bases and J by 15 bases, and 14 bases separated the two germline ends. CDR3 length: 12 residues. DNA of the CDR3: TGTGCCAGCAGTTTACAGGGTGGGAAGCCGTTCTTC. Its translation: CASSLQGGKPFF.

The chain is built from TRBV20-1 and TRBJ2-2; 8 nucleotides align to TRBD2. CDR3 length equals 14 residues. V lost 4 bases and J lost 6; bases outside the gene matches: 7. Germline V gene lookup returns CDR1 DFQATT and CDR2 SNEGSKA (reference sequence). CDR3 loop: CSATSGTRSGELFF. The CDR3 DNA reads as TGCAGTGCTACTTCCGGGACTAGATCCGGGGAGCTGTTTTTT.

This clonotype was seen many times. V usage is TRBV7-9 and J usage is TRBJ1-1; D is perhaps TRBD1 (6 bases). This CDR3 has 12 residues. Trimming removed 1 base at V and 13 bases at J, with 13 bases between. Germline V CDR1 and CDR2: SEHNR, FQNEAQ (reference sequence). CDR3 DNA sequence: TGTGCCAGCAGCTTAGAGAGGGGGGGAAGTTTCTTT. Translated, it gives CASSLERGGSFF.

This clonotype came up a few times. Germline and junction disagree at one end, which may indicate a read error. V usage is TRBV28 and J usage is TRBJ2-7, with D perhaps matching TRBD2 (5 bases). Germline V lookup: CDR1 MDHEN, CDR2 SYDVKM. The CDR3 covers 11 residues. The CDR3 protein is CASSAPGNRDF. CDR3 DNA: TGTGCCAGCAGTGCCCCCGGGAACCGCGACTTC.

The CDR3: CASRLGNEQFF. The CDR3, as DNA: TGTGCCAGCAGACTTGGAAATGAGCAGTTCTTC. The gene calls are TRBV3-1 and TRBJ2-1; D is ambiguous. V shed 6 bases and J shed 7 bases, with 7 bases lying between them. Germline lookup yields CDR1 LGHDT and CDR2 YNNKEL (reference sequence). This CDR3 region has 11 residues.

This clonotype showed up many times. The missing conserved phenylalanine or tryptophan at the end of this CDR3 makes a read error likely. The DNA is omitted, as the CDR3 cannot be located on it reliably, and the CDR3 follows TCRdb's listing. CDR3 loop: CASSLSESIRLG. The chain has TRBV7-3 and TRBJ2-3. The V gene's germline CDR1 is SGHTA and CDR2 FQGTGA. The CDR3 totals 12 residues, both ends included.

In this sample, this clonotype turned up many times. This CDR3 is CASSPRQGAYNEQFF. The CDR3 DNA is TGCGCCAGCAGCCCCCGGCAGGGGGCCTACAATGAGCAGTTCTTC. This rearrangement joins TRBV23-1 to TRBJ2-1, with TRBD1 matching over 7 bases. TRBV23-1 is treated as an ORF (open reading frame) with a function not yet certain. The length of the CDR3 is 15 residues. V was pared by 6 bases and J by 2 bases, with 7 bases of the junction left unmatched.

The genes are TRBV4-1 and TRBJ2-1, with 14 positions matching TRBD2. The junction had 4 bases not matched to a gene; V was cut back by 3 bases and J by 6 bases. CDR1 is MGHRA and CDR2 is YSYEKL in the germline V gene. CDR3 size: 16 residues. The CDR3 DNA reads TGCGCCAGCAGCCACGCGGGACTAGCGGGAGCCAATGAGCAGTTCTTC. Its translation: CASSHAGLAGANEQFF.

This clonotype was observed a few times. The chain is built from TRBV5-4 and TRBJ2-3; 8 nucleotides line up with TRBD2. Germline CDR1 is SGHNT and CDR2 is YYREEE (reference sequence). This CDR3 region has 16 residues. The V segment lost 4 bases and the J segment 1 base; nucleotides outside the gene matches: 8. CDR3 sequence reads: CASSLGGEYGTDTQYF. The CDR3 DNA is TGTGCCAGCAGCCTCGGGGGGGAGTACGGCACAGATACGCAGTATTTT.

The rearrangement uses TRBV9 and TRBJ2-1; 10 bases map to TRBD1. From germline, CDR1 is SGDLS and CDR2 YYNGEE. V was pared by 0 bases and J by 7 bases, with 4 bases of the junction left unmatched. The length of the CDR3 is 15 residues. This CDR3 is CASSVAGQGWNEQFF. In nucleotides, the CDR3 is TGTGCCAGCAGCGTAGCGGGACAGGGGTGGAATGAGCAGTTCTTC.

V and J are TRBV18 and TRBJ2-7; TRBD1 matches at 9 bases. Germline assignment: CDR1 KGHSH and CDR2 LQKENI. The CDR3 loop spans 12 amino acids. After removal of 5 bases from V and 6 bases from J, the junction contained 2 bases not matched to a gene. The chain's CDR3 is CASSADRGEQYF. DNA of the CDR3: TGTGCCAGCTCAGCGGACAGGGGCGAGCAGTACTTC.